The present TCR beta chain was sequenced within a study of regulatory T cells in long-lasting Graves disease. Notes on this clonotype: Its antigen is unknown.

Stated time point: newly diagnosed GD, antithyroid drugs for less than 3 months. PBMC RNA was the source of the TCR library. The germline gives CDR1 SGDLS, CDR2 YYNGEE. CDR3 size: 14 residues. Trimming removed 4 bases at V and 4 bases at J, with 14 bases between. Study findings and constraints: Analysis covered peripheral blood alone, not thyroid tissue.

Library construction for TCR beta used iRepertoire HTBI primers and Arm-PCR of CDR3 regions. One entry per CDR3 protein results from TCRdb running MiXCR on the multiplex PCR reads. The table records roughly 420,000 distinct CDR3 sequences, around 15% of them present only once. The same specimen was also included in a second study, on T cells in Graves' hyperthyroidism and ophthalmopathy.

The receptor was derived from a woman in her 50s with Graves disease. The chain uses TRBV9 and TRBJ1-2; the D gene is possibly TRBD1 (5 bases). The sequences come from peripheral blood mononuclear cells (PBMCs), collected at new diagnosis, from a patient treated with antithyroid drugs. The CDR3, as DNA: TGTGCCAGCAGCCCCAGCCCAGGGAGCTATGGCTACACCTTC. It specifies CASSPSPGSYGYTF.